This T cell receptor (beta chain) stems from a study of blood T cell repertoires in COVID-19. Original data processing: Amplification with reference gene primers provided the estimates of nucleated cell counts. Method: immunoSEQ multiplex PCR; TCRdb's copy keeps in-frame clones and lacks some. V, J and clone size derive from that table, while D and trimming were established from the DNA sequence. The sample contains around 480,000 clones, roughly 87% of which appear only once. In germline, CDR1 is KGHDR, CDR2 SFDVKD. Trimming shortened V by 9 bases and J by 0 bases, and 13 bases separated the two germline ends. CDR3 length equals 14 residues. Allocation to cohorts depended on clinical history reported by the participants.

This sequence originates from a woman between 18 and 29 years old who had recovered from COVID-19. This chain uses TRBV24-1 with TRBJ1-2, with D unresolved. Sample: PBMCs or T cells enriched from blood (not recorded which). CDR3 nucleotides: TGTGCCACCGAGTCGACAAGAGCTAACTATGGCTACACCTTC. Translating it yields CATESTRANYGYTF.